The 32 T cell receptor beta chains reported below all come from one sample, sequenced in a study of siplizumab effects on memory and regulatory T cells. Assay used: immunoSEQ multiplex PCR; TCRdb lists only in-frame clones, some missing. The data hold roughly 100,000 clones, with over 90% observed a single time. The specimen was Tregs sorted from blood. The receptors were sampled from a human donor in good health.

This clone was observed a few times. This CDR3 reads CASSRSSYNEQFF. CDR3 in DNA: TGTGCCAGCAGTCGAAGCTCCTACAATGAGCAGTTCTTC. The rearrangement uses TRBV27 and TRBJ2-1; no clear D. The germline V and J ends were trimmed by 5 bases and 0 bases, with 5 bases remaining between them. The germline V gene has CDR1 MNHEY and CDR2 SMNVEV (reference sequence). The CDR3 sequence is 13 residues long.

The chain recombines TRBV10-2 with TRBJ2-5; 7 nucleotides align to TRBD2. V shed 6 bases and J 2 bases; nucleotides not matched to a gene: 3. Germline CDR1 WSHSY, CDR2 SAAADI. This CDR3 is built from 13 residues. The CDR3 nucleotides are TGCGCCAGCAGGAATAGCGGGCAAGAGACCCAGTACTTC. Translating it yields CASRNSGQETQYF.

The CDR3 nucleotides read TGTGCCAGCTCACCCAAGACAGGGCCAGGACAGCCCCAGCATTTT. It encodes CASSPKTGPGQPQHF. This sequence joins TRBV18 and TRBJ1-5, with 7 bases matching TRBD1. Germline CDR1 is KGHSH and CDR2 is LQKENI. J was trimmed by 7 bases and V by 3 bases; bases with no gene match: 9. This CDR3 spans 15 amino acids.

The J gene is TRBJ1-2, the V gene TRBV7-9; TRBD1 agrees at 7 bases. Germline-derived CDR1 and CDR2 are SEHNR and FQNEAQ (reference sequence). Unmatched junction bases numbered 6, after V lost 5 bases and J lost 0 bases. This CDR3 is 15 amino acids long. The CDR3: CASSPWDRANYGYTF. CDR3 bases: TGTGCCAGCAGCCCGTGGGACAGAGCTAACTATGGCTACACCTTC.

V and J are TRBV28 and TRBJ2-7; tentatively, D is TRBD1 or TRBD2 (5 bases each). The CDR3 runs 13 residues. V lost 11 bases to trimming and J lost 3 bases, with 17 bases between them. Germline loops: CDR1 MDHEN, CDR2 SYDVKM. Here the CDR3 DNA reads TGTGCCCTTGGACGGGACGTTAGCTACGAGCAGTACTTC. Its protein is CALGRDVSYEQYF.

This rearrangement joins TRBV6-6 to TRBJ2-7; a possible D gene is TRBD2 (5 bases). Looked up from germline, CDR1 is MNHNY and CDR2 is SVGAGI (reference sequence). V was trimmed by 0 bases and J by 4 bases, leaving 7 bases between them. CDR3 size: 13 residues. The CDR3 DNA reads as TGTGCCAGCAGTTACTCGACGGGGTACGAGCAGTACTTC. Protein product: CASSYSTGYEQYF.

This clone has a single count. V is TRBV6-1 and J is TRBJ1-2, with a tentative D call TRBD1 (6 bases). Trimming removed 7 bases from V and 2 bases from J, with 14 bases in between. This CDR3 has 14 amino acids. Per germline, CDR1 MNHNS and CDR2 SASEGT. The CDR3 here is CASNPRGGNYGYTF. The CDR3 nucleotides are TGTGCCAGCAACCCTAGGGGGGGGAACTATGGCTACACCTTC.

V and J are TRBV19 and TRBJ2-7; 7 bases match TRBD2. The CDR3 runs to 14 residues. Losses at the gene ends were 10 bases for V and 0 bases for J; bases not matched to a gene: 9. CDR1 is LNHDA, CDR2 SQIVND, per germline (reference sequence). The CDR3 sequence: CATAPRGYSYEQYF. The CDR3 DNA follows: TGTGCCACCGCACCGCGGGGGTACTCCTACGAGCAGTACTTC.

The rearrangement joins TRBV7-9 to TRBJ1-4, with D perhaps TRBD1 (6 bases). CDR3 size: 12 residues. Germline V gene data show CDR1 as SEHNR and CDR2 as FQNEAQ (reference sequence). V shed 8 bases and J shed 4 bases, with 8 bases lying between them. The CDR3, as DNA: TGTGCCAGCCAGGGGTTTAATGAAAAACTGTTTTTT. Protein: CASQGFNEKLFF.

Only one count was recorded for this clone. This chain uses TRBV7-2 with TRBJ1-3, with unresolved D. Trimming removed 2 bases at V and 2 bases at J, with 10 bases between. This CDR3 spans 15 amino acids. Germline values: CDR1 SGHTA, CDR2 FQGNSA. CDR3 region: CASSLRGNAGNTIYF. The CDR3 coding sequence is TGTGCCAGCAGCTTAAGAGGGAACGCTGGAAACACCATATATTTT.

This chain links TRBV6-5 with TRBJ1-5; maybe TRBD1 (6 bases). The CDR3 sequence is 14 residues long. Per germline, CDR1 MNHEY and CDR2 SVGAGI. Trimming removed 5 bases from V and 5 bases from J, with 13 bases in between. In DNA, the CDR3 is TGTGCCAGCAGTCCAACAGGGTATTATCAGCCCCAGCATTTT. Its protein is CASSPTGYYQPQHF.

V usage is TRBV7-2 and J usage is TRBJ2-5; 7 bases match TRBD2. The length of the CDR3 is 15 residues. With 1 base clipped from V and 5 bases from J, the junction kept 7 bases outside the gene matches. Germline V gene lookup returns CDR1 SGHTA and CDR2 FQGNSA. The DNA of the CDR3 is TGTGCCAGCAGCTTAGTGGCGGGAGTCGGGGAGACCCAGTACTTC. Translated, it gives CASSLVAGVGETQYF.

The chain combines TRBV7-6 with TRBJ2-7; 16 bases agree with TRBD2. CDR1 is SGHVS, CDR2 FNYEAQ, per germline. This CDR3 spans 21 amino acids. V was pared by 5 bases and J by 5 bases, with 21 bases of the junction left unmatched. CDR3 sequence reads: CASSPNPNLGLAGGPSHEQYF. The CDR3 coding sequence is TGTGCCAGCAGCCCTAACCCTAATCTGGGACTAGCGGGGGGGCCAAGCCACGAGCAGTACTTC.

This chain links TRBV6-1 with TRBJ1-6, with D unclear. Looked up from germline, CDR1 is MNHNS and CDR2 is SASEGT. This CDR3 comprises 14 residues. V lost 3 bases and J 0 bases, leaving 3 bases between the germline ends. CDR3 in DNA: TGTGCCAGCAGTGAGAGCTCCTATAATTCACCCCTCCACTTT. As protein: CASSESSYNSPLHF.

The chain is built from TRBV29-1 and TRBJ1-2; 7 bases line up with TRBD1. This CDR3 region has 13 residues. Looked up from germline, CDR1 is SQVTM and CDR2 is ANQGSEA. V trimming: 3 bases; J trimming: 4 bases; junction bases outside the gene matches: 5. The CDR3 DNA reads as TGCAGCGTTGACCGACAGGGCGGCTATGGCTACACCTTC. Translating it yields CSVDRQGGYGYTF.

The chain links TRBV7-2 to TRBJ1-3; possibly TRBD1 for D (5 bases). CDR1 and CDR2 (germline): SGHTA, FQGNSA. This CDR3 is built from 16 residues. V shed 5 bases and J shed 0 bases, with 14 bases lying between them. This CDR3 reads CASSPWRGNSGNTIYF. The CDR3 DNA reads as TGTGCCAGCAGCCCTTGGCGGGGGAACTCTGGAAACACCATATATTTT.

The chain links TRBV7-2 to TRBJ1-2, with D perhaps TRBD1 (5 bases). The CDR3 is made up of 15 amino acids. Germline V gene data show CDR1 as SGHTA and CDR2 as FQGNSA. The germline V and J ends were trimmed by 3 bases and 7 bases, with 18 bases remaining between them. CDR3 sequence: CASSLDWGDFRGYTF. The CDR3 DNA reads as TGTGCCAGCAGCTTGGATTGGGGGGATTTTCGTGGCTACACCTTC.

The chain carries TRBV10-3 and TRBJ2-5; TRBD1 matches at 7 bases. The DNA end is more similar to TRBJ2-7, so the J call may be wrong. CDR3 length: 13 residues. Looked up from germline, CDR1 is ENHRY and CDR2 is SYGVKD. CDR3 sequence reads: CAISLTGFYEQYF. In DNA, the CDR3 is TGTGCCATCAGTTTGACAGGGTTCTACGAGCAGTACTTC.

This clone was counted once. CDR3 loop: CASSVGLDGGYNEQFF. Here the CDR3 DNA reads TGTGCCAGCAGCGTGGGCCTGGACGGGGGTTACAATGAGCAGTTCTTC. The gene calls are TRBV9 and TRBJ2-1, with D possibly matching TRBD2 (6 bases). The CDR3 contains 16 residues. V was clipped by 2 bases and J by 4 bases, with 16 bases between them. CDR1 and CDR2 from the germline V gene are SGDLS and YYNGEE.

This chain connects TRBV5-1 to TRBJ2-5; D is ambiguous. Germline-derived CDR1 and CDR2 are SGHRS and YFSETQ. V was trimmed by 0 bases and J by 5 bases, leaving 5 bases between them. The CDR3 is 12 amino acids. The CDR3 sequence: CASSLAAETQYF. CDR3 nucleotides: TGCGCCAGCAGCTTGGCGGCTGAGACCCAGTACTTC.

This rearrangement joins TRBV5-6 to TRBJ1-5; D remains unclear. Trimming took off 7 bases at V and 2 bases at J, with 10 bases between the two ends. CDR1 and CDR2 (germline): SGHDT, YYEEEE. This CDR3 has 13 amino acids. The CDR3 sequence is CASSRRGNQPQHF. The CDR3 DNA reads as TGTGCCAGCTCGCGTAGGGGCAATCAGCCCCAGCATTTT.

This chain links TRBV6-6 with TRBJ1-5, with D perhaps TRBD1 (5 bases). Per the germline V gene, CDR1 is MNHNY and CDR2 is SVGAGI (reference sequence). V lost 6 bases and J lost 3, with 15 bases in between. The CDR3 runs to 15 residues. CDR3 bases: TGTGCCAGCAGCATAGACCGGGACGACAATCAGCCCCAGCATTTT. This sequence encodes CASSIDRDDNQPQHF.

V gene TRBV7-9 combines with J gene TRBJ2-2; D gene unclear. V shed 5 bases and J shed 5 bases, with 9 bases lying between them. This CDR3 spans 13 amino acids. Germline V gives CDR1 SEHNR, CDR2 FQNEAQ (reference sequence). CDR3 nucleotides: TGTGCCAGCAGCCCTACGAGGACCGGGGAGCTGTTTTTT. Translation: CASSPTRTGELFF.

The J gene is TRBJ1-1, the V gene TRBV11-2; the match to TRBD1 covers 9 bases. This CDR3 contains 14 residues. CDR1 is SGHAT, CDR2 FQNNGV, per germline. V lost 5 bases, J lost 4 bases, and 5 bases stayed unmatched. CDR3 sequence reads: CASSKDRGGTEAFF. CDR3 nucleotide sequence: TGTGCCAGCAGCAAGGACAGGGGCGGCACTGAAGCTTTCTTT.

This clone was detected a few times. The CDR3 sequence: CASSLAFGQGDEQYF. CDR3 nucleotides: TGTGCCAGCAGCTTAGCATTCGGACAGGGAGACGAGCAGTACTTC. The chain employs TRBV7-2 and TRBJ2-7, with 8 bases identical to TRBD1. CDR3 length: 15 amino acids. CDR1 SGHTA and CDR2 FQGNSA come from the germline V gene. The trim removed 0 bases at V and 5 bases at J, leaving 6 bases unmatched.

The chain recombines TRBV5-1 with TRBJ1-2, with TRBD1 as a possible D gene (5 bases). V was clipped by 0 bases and J by 5 bases, with 14 bases between them. The CDR3 is 15 residues long. Germline values: CDR1 SGHRS, CDR2 YFSETQ. This chain's CDR3 is CASSLGQGRVYGYTF. The CDR3 DNA is TGCGCCAGCAGCTTGGGGCAGGGTCGCGTTTATGGCTACACCTTC. The variable domain in full, completed from reference TRBV5-1 and TRBJ1-2, reads KAGVTQTPRYLIKTRGQQVTLSCSPISGHRSVSWYQQTPGQGLQFLFEYFSETQRNKGNFPGRFSGRQFSNSRSEMNVSTLELGDSALYLCASSLGQGRVYGYTFGSGTRLTVV.

The chain links TRBV5-1 to TRBJ2-2, with 8 bases matching TRBD2. The germline CDR1 and CDR2 sequences are SGHRS and YFSETQ. The CDR3 is 16 amino acids. Germline trimming cut 4 bases from V and 3 bases from J; bases unmatched to any gene: 8. CDR3 loop: CASSNRAGVHTGELFF. Here the CDR3 DNA reads TGCGCCAGCAGCAACAGAGCGGGGGTCCACACCGGGGAGCTGTTTTTT.

This clone was observed a few times. The V gene is TRBV7-9, the J gene TRBJ1-6; D gene ambiguous. V lost 5 bases to trimming and J lost 5 bases, with 7 bases between them. The CDR3 extends over 13 amino acids. Per germline, CDR1 SEHNR and CDR2 FQNEAQ (reference sequence). The CDR3 region is CASSLENNSPLHF. CDR3 DNA sequence: TGTGCCAGCAGCCTAGAAAATAATTCACCCCTCCACTTT.

The chain uses TRBV7-9 and TRBJ1-2; 10 bases line up with TRBD1. The trim removed 11 bases at V and 5 bases at J, leaving 5 bases unmatched. CDR1 and CDR2 (germline): SEHNR, FQNEAQ (reference sequence). The CDR3 is made up of 12 amino acids. CDR3 coding DNA: TGTGCCGGTGGACAGGGGGATTATGGCTACACCTTC. Its protein is CAGGQGDYGYTF.

This clone was recorded only once. CDR3 in amino acids: CASSFGAGGTEQYF. CDR3 coding DNA: TGTGCCAGCAGCTTCGGGGCGGGAGGAACCGAGCAGTACTTC. The chain carries TRBV7-9 and TRBJ2-7; 8 positions agree with TRBD2. This CDR3 is built from 14 residues. Germline lookup yields CDR1 SEHNR and CDR2 FQNEAQ (reference sequence). The V and J ends lost 3 bases and 6 bases, in that order; junction bases with no gene match: 7.

The V and J genes are TRBV27 and TRBJ2-7; either TRBD1 or TRBD2 may fit D (5 bases each). With 4 bases removed from V and 1 base from J, the gap between germline ends came to 14 bases. This CDR3 has 15 residues. Germline V gene lookup returns CDR1 MNHEY and CDR2 SMNVEV (reference sequence). CDR3 region: CASSYMRGRSYEQYF. The CDR3 DNA follows: TGTGCCAGCAGTTATATGAGGGGCCGATCCTACGAGCAGTACTTC.

This chain joins TRBV2 and TRBJ2-3, with TRBD2 matching over 12 bases. The germline V gene has CDR1 SNHLY and CDR2 FYNNEI. This CDR3 has 15 amino acids. Trimming took 6 bases from V and 1 from J; bases not matched to a gene: 2. In DNA, the CDR3 is TGTGCCAGCAGGCGACTAGCGGGGGGCACAGATACGCAGTATTTT. Translating gives CASRRLAGGTDTQYF.